The sequence of this T cell receptor beta chain was determined in a study of blood T cell repertoires in COVID-19. Study details: The samples span acute and convalescent COVID-19 from the United States, Italy and Spain.

Produced via immunoSEQ multiplex PCR; TCRdb's table is partial and in-frame only. The sample holds 150,000 to 200,000 clones, 87% seen once. This clone was picked up one time. The TCR originated in a woman aged 70 to 79 with COVID-19, enrolled during active disease. The sequencing input was peripheral blood.

In DNA form, the CDR3 reads TGTGCCAGCTCACTGGGGGGACAGGGGGACGCTCACGAGCAGTACTTC. Protein: CASSLGGQGDAHEQYF. This chain uses TRBV18 with TRBJ2-7; 11 nucleotides line up with TRBD1. The germline gives CDR1 KGHSH, CDR2 LQKENI. The V segment lost 4 bases and the J segment 5 bases; nucleotides outside the gene matches: 10. This CDR3 has 16 residues. The whole variable domain, filled in from reference TRBV18 and TRBJ2-7, reads NAGVMQNPRHLVRRRGQEARLRCSPMKGHSHVYWYRQLPEEGLKFMVYLQKENIIDESGMPKERFSAEFPKEGPSILRIQQVVRGDSAAYFCASSLGGQGDAHEQYFGPGTRLTVT.